This paragraph reports one T cell receptor beta chain. The target antigen is unknown. This record belongs to a study of cytomegalovirus exposure and HLA in healthy donors. V lost 5 bases and J lost 7; bases outside the gene matches: 4. This CDR3 has 15 amino acids. Germline V gene data show CDR1 as MNHEY and CDR2 as SMNVEV (reference sequence). 60 Vbeta and 13 Jbeta primers were used in PCR. The protocol was immunoSEQ multiplex PCR, while the TCRdb copy is restricted to in-frame clones and leaves out a portion. The profile shows approximately 100,000 clones, around 75% of them singletons. Overall study findings and caveats: The Asian-associated ancestry cluster reportedly had fewer N-insertions than the 666-donor mean in a later analysis.

The sequence derives from a man aged 18 to 30 in good health and CMV-seropositive. V is TRBV27 and J is TRBJ2-3; TRBD2 agrees at 15 bases. Sequences were obtained from PBMCs. The chain's CDR3 is CASSPGLAGGHTQYF. The CDR3 DNA reads as TGTGCCAGCAGTCCGGGACTAGCGGGGGGACATACGCAGTATTTT.